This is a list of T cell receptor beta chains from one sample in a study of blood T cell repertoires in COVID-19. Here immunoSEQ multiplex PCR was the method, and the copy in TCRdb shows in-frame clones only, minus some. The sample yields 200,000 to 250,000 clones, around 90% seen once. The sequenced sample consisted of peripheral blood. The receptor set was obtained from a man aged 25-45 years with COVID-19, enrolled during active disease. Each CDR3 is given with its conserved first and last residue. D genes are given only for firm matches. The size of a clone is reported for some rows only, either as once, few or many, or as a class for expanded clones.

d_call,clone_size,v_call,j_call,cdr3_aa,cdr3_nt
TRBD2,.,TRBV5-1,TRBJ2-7,CASSLAWTSGKNYEQYF,TGCGCCAGCAGCTTGGCCTGGACTAGCGGGAAGAACTACGAGCAGTACTTC
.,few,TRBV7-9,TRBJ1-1,CASSPAVPNTEAFF,TGTGCCAGCAGCCCCGCGGTACCGAACACTGAAGCTTTCTTT
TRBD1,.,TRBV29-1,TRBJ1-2,CSVGGTGVHGYTF,TGCAGCGTTGGGGGTACAGGGGTCCATGGCTACACCTTC
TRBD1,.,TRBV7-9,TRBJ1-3,CASSLARTAAGGTIYF,TGTGCCAGCAGCTTAGCGCGGACAGCGGCAGGGGGCACCATATATTTT
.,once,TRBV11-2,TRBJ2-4,CASSQAGRTKNIQYF,TGTGCCAGCAGCCAGGCTGGGAGAACCAAAAACATTCAGTACTTC
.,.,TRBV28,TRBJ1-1,CASSFPLGGMNTEAFF,TGTGCCAGCAGTTTTCCTTTAGGGGGAATGAACACTGAAGCTTTCTTT
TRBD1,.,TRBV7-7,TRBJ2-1,CASSTGQEPYNEQFF,TGTGCCAGCAGCACCGGACAGGAACCTTACAATGAGCAGTTCTTC
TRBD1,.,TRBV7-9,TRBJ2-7,CASSSQGIYEQYF,TGTGCCAGCAGCTCACAGGGGATCTACGAGCAGTACTTC
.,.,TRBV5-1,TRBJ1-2,CASREDRTYGYTF,TGCGCCAGCAGAGAAGACAGGACCTATGGCTACACCTTC
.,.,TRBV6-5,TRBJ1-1,CASTLAGSSTEAFF,TGTGCCAGCACCCTCGCCGGGAGTTCCACTGAAGCTTTCTTT
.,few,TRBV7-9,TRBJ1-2,CASSPGYGYTF,TGTGCCAGCAGCCCGGGCTATGGCTACACCTTC
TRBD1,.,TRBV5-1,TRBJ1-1,CASRLDRGGSEAFF,TGCGCCAGCAGACTCGACAGGGGTGGAAGTGAAGCTTTCTTT
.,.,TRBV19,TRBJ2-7,CASSIVGGYEQYF,TGTGCCAGTAGTATAGTTGGCGGCTACGAGCAGTACTTC
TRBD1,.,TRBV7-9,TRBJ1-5,CASSLTGGDQPQHF,TGTGCCAGCAGCCTTACAGGGGGCGATCAGCCCCAGCATTTT
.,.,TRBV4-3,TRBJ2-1,CASSQAWGSRGDEQFF,TGCGCCAGCAGCCAGGCCTGGGGCAGTAGGGGTGATGAGCAGTTCTTC
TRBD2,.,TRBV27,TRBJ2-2,CASSLATSGYTGELFF,TGTGCCAGCAGTTTAGCGACTAGCGGATACACCGGGGAGCTGTTTTTT
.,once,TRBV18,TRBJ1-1,CASSLPLPEAFF,TGTGCCAGCTCACTACCCCTTCCTGAAGCTTTCTTT
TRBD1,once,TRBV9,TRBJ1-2,CASSVATGVGGGYTF,TGTGCCAGCAGCGTCGCGACAGGGGTGGGAGGTGGCTACACCTTC
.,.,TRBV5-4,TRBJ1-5,CASSLAAENQPQHF,TGTGCCAGCAGCTTGGCTGCAGAAAATCAGCCCCAGCATTTT
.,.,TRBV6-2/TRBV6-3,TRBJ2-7,CASSTYNEQYF,TGTGCCAGCAGCACGTACAACGAGCAGTACTTC
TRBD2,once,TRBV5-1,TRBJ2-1,CASSTRGLAGRSSYNEQFF,TGCGCCAGCAGCACCCGGGGACTAGCGGGGAGGAGCTCCTACAATGAGCAGTTCTTC
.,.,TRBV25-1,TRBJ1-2,CASSDYYYGYTF,TGTGCCAGCAGTGACTACTACTATGGCTACACCTTC
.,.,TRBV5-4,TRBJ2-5,CASSNRGPQETQYF,TGTGCCAGCAGCAACCGGGGTCCGCAAGAGACCCAGTACTTC
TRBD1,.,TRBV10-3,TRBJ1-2,CAISLGQGFGDYGYTF,TGTGCCATCAGTCTGGGACAGGGTTTTGGGGACTATGGCTACACCTTC
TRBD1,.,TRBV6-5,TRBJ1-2,CASRATGGFYGYTF,TGTGCCAGCAGGGCGACAGGGGGATTCTATGGCTACACCTTC
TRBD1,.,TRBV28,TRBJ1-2,CASSPAGQGKYGYTF,TGTGCCAGCAGTCCTGCGGGACAGGGAAAGTATGGCTACACCTTC
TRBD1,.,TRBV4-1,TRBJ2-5,CASSQLEGQGARGAQYF,TGCGCCAGCAGCCAATTAGAGGGACAGGGGGCCCGGGGGGCCCAGTACTTC
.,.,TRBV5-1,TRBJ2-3,CASSLAGGSDTQYF,TGCGCCAGCAGCTTGGCCGGCGGTTCAGATACGCAGTATTTT
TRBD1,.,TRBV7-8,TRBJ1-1,CASSLDRGLWNTEAFF,TGTGCCAGCAGCCTCGACAGGGGACTTTGGAACACTGAAGCTTTCTTT
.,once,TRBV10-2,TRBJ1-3,CALRANSGNTIYF,TGCGCCTTACGAGCAAATTCTGGAAACACCATATATTTT
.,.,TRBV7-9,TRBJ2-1,CASSLVGSSYNEQFF,TGTGCCAGCAGCCTAGTCGGGAGCTCCTACAATGAGCAGTTCTTC
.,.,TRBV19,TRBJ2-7,CASRRIGGSSYEQYF,TGTGCCAGTCGGCGCATCGGGGGTAGCTCCTACGAGCAGTACTTC
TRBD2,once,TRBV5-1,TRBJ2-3,CASSLGGLAGETDTQYF,TGCGCCAGCAGCTTGGGGGGGCTAGCGGGAGAGACAGATACGCAGTATTTT
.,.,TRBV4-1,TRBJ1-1,CASSQFEEAFF,TGCGCCAGCAGCCAGTTTGAGGAAGCTTTCTTT
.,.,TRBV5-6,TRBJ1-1,CASSPRNTEAFF,TGTGCCAGCAGCCCGCGCAACACTGAAGCTTTCTTT
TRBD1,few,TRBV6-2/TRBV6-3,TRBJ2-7,CASSYPRDSQVSYEQYF,TGTGCCAGCAGTTACCCCCGGGACAGCCAAGTAAGCTACGAGCAGTACTTC
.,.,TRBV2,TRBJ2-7,CASSAGQITYEQYF,TGTGCCAGCAGTGCAGGACAGATAACCTACGAGCAGTACTTC
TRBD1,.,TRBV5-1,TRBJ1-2,CASSVGQGVDGYTF,TGCGCCAGCAGCGTGGGACAGGGGGTCGATGGCTACACCTTC
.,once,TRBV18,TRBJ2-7,CASSFTGMSEQYF,TGTGCCAGCTCATTTACAGGGATGTCTGAGCAGTACTTC
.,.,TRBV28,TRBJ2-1,CASSYTSLYNEQFF,TGTGCCAGCAGTTACACATCCCTGTACAATGAGCAGTTCTTC
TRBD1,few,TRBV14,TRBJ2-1,CASSRGLGGDEQFF,TGTGCCAGCAGCAGGGGGCTTGGAGGCGATGAGCAGTTCTTC
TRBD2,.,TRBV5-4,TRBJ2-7,CASSLTSGYEQYF,TGTGCCAGCAGCTTGACTAGCGGGTACGAGCAGTACTTC
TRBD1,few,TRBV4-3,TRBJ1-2,CASSQEIRTGVNTF,TGCGCCAGCAGCCAAGAGATTCGGACAGGAGTGAACACCTTC
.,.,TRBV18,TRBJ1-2,CASSPSPQGTVYGYTF,TGTGCCAGCTCGCCGAGTCCTCAGGGAACCGTTTATGGCTACACCTTC
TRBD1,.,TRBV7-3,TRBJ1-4,CASSSRQGPEKLFF,TGTGCCAGCAGCTCTCGACAGGGACCCGAAAAACTGTTTTTT
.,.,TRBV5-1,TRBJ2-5,CASSFGGPEETQYF,TGCGCCAGCAGCTTCGGGGGTCCGGAGGAGACCCAGTACTTC
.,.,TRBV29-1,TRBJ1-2,CSVGGLSAKDSQNYGYTF,TGCAGCGTAGGCGGCCTCTCCGCTAAGGACAGTCAGAACTATGGCTACACCTTC
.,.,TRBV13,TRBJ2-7,CASSPGGAGAYEQYF,TGTGCCAGCAGCCCTGGGGGGGCAGGCGCCTACGAGCAGTACTTC
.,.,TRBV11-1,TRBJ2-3,CASSFDRSTDTQYF,TGTGCCAGCAGCTTCGACAGGAGCACAGATACGCAGTATTTT
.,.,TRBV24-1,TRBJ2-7,CATSDSLARPYEQYF,TGTGCCACCAGTGATAGCCTAGCGCGACCCTACGAGCAGTACTTC
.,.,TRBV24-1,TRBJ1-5,CATSDGHTAGNQPQHF,TGTGCCACCAGTGATGGACATACGGCCGGCAATCAGCCCCAGCATTTT
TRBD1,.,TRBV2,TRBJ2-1,CASSVGQGAWYEQFF,TGTGCCAGCAGTGTCGGACAGGGGGCTTGGTATGAGCAGTTCTTC
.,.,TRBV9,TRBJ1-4,CASSPPHINEKLFF,TGTGCCAGCAGCCCCCCCCACATAAATGAAAAACTGTTTTTT
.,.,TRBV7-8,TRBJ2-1,CASSLDRDNEQFF,TGTGCCAGCAGCTTAGACAGGGACAATGAGCAGTTCTTC
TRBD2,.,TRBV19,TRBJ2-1,CASSIIKTSGYNEQFF,TGTGCCAGTAGTATTATTAAGACTAGCGGCTACAATGAGCAGTTCTTC
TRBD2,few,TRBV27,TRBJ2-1,CASSLRSGVSYNEQFF,TGTGCCAGCAGTTTACGGAGCGGGGTCTCCTACAATGAGCAGTTCTTC
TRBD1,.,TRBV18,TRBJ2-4,CASSPQGQGGKNIQYF,TGTGCCAGCTCACCACAAGGACAGGGGGGAAAAAACATTCAGTACTTC
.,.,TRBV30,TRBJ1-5,CALAGGVGNQPQHF,TGTGCCTTGGCCGGCGGCGTCGGGAATCAGCCCCAGCATTTT
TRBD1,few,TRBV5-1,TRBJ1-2,CASSLESGTVNLNYGYTF,TGCGCCAGCAGCTTAGAATCCGGGACAGTTAACCTTAACTATGGCTACACCTTC
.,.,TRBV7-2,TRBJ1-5,CASSLSAGVNQPQHF,TGTGCCAGCAGCTTAAGCGCAGGGGTGAATCAGCCCCAGCATTTT